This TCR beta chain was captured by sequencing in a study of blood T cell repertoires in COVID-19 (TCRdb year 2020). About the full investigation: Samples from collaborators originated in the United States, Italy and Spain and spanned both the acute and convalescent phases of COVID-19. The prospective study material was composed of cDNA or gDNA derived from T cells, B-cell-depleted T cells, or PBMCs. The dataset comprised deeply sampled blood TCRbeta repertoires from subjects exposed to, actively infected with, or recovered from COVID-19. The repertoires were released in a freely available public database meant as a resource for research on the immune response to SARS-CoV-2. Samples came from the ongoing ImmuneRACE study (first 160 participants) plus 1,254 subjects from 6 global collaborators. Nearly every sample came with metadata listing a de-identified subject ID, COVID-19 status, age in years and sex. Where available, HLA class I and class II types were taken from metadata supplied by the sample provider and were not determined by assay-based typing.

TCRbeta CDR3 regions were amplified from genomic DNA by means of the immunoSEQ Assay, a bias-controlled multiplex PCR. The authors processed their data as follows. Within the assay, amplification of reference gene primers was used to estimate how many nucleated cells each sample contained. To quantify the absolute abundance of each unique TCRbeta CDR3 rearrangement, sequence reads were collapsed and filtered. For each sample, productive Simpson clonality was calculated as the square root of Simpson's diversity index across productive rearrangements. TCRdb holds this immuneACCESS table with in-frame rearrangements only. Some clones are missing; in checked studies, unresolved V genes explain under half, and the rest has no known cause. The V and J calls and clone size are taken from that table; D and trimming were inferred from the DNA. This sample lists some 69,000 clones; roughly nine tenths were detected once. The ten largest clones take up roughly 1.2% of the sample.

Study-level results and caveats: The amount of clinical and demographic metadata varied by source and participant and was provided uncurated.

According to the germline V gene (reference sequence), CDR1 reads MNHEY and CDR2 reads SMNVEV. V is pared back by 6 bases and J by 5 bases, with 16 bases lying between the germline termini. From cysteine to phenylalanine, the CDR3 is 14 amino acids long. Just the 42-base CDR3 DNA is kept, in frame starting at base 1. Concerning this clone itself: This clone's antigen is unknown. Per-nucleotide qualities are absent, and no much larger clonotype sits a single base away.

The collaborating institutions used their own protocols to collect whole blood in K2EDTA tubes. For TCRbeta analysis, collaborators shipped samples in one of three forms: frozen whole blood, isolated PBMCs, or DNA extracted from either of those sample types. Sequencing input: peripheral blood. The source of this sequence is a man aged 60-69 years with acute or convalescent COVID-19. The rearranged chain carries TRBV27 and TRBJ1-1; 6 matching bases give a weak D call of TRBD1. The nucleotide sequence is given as TGTGCCAGCAGACCCGGACAGAGTCGGACTGAAGCTTTCTTT. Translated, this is CASRPGQSRTEAFF.